The 6 T cell receptor beta chains presented below share a single source sample, sequenced in a study of memory CD4+ T cells and cytomegalovirus serostatus. The sort gate was single viable CD3+CD4+CD8-CD45RO+ cells for memory CD4+ T cells. Generated by immunoSEQ multiplex PCR, the TCRdb table keeps only in-frame clones and is missing some. The sample includes roughly 54,000 clones, roughly 79% of them seen just once. Sequences were obtained from memory CD4+ T cells from blood. All receptors come from an adult in good health and CMV-seronegative.

CDR3 nucleotides: TGTGCCAGCAGGACAGGGAATGAAAAACTGTTTTTT. It is translated as CASRTGNEKLFF. The rearrangement joins TRBV6-1 to TRBJ1-4; TRBD1 aligns across 7 bases. V trimming: 6 bases; J trimming: 5 bases; junction bases outside the gene matches: 0. CDR1 MNHNS and CDR2 SASEGT come from the germline V gene. The CDR3 loop spans 12 amino acids.

The V gene is TRBV11-3, the J gene TRBJ2-3; 8 bases line up with TRBD2. J gave up 1 base and V 2 bases, and 2 bases lay outside the gene matches. Per germline, CDR1 SGHNT and CDR2 YENEEA. The CDR3 runs 15 residues. Written as DNA, the CDR3 is TGTGCCAGCAGCTTATACGGGGGGGGCACAGATACGCAGTATTTT. Amino acids: CASSLYGGGTDTQYF.

This chain uses TRBV19 with TRBJ1-5; 7 nucleotides agree with TRBD1. V was pared by 5 bases and J by 3 bases, with 7 bases of the junction left unmatched. This CDR3 is 15 amino acids long. Per germline, CDR1 LNHDA and CDR2 SQIVND (reference sequence). The CDR3 region has the DNA TGTGCCAGTAGTCTTTTCCAGGGGGACAATCAGCCCCAGCATTTT. Translating gives CASSLFQGDNQPQHF.

Comment on this clone: A read error may account for a junction end that differs from germline. The chain is built from TRBV7-9 and TRBJ1-1, with 7 nucleotides matching TRBD1. The CDR3 extends over 13 amino acids. The germline CDR1 and CDR2 sequences are SEHNR and FQNEAQ (reference sequence). CDR3 coding DNA: TGTGCCAGCAGCTCGACAGGGAGGGTGAAGCTGGGTTTT. Its translation: CASSSTGRVKLGF.

J is TRBJ1-1 and V is TRBV6-1; D ambiguous. Germline V gives CDR1 MNHNS, CDR2 SASEGT. This CDR3 is 16 amino acids long. Trimming pared 3 bases from V and 5 bases from J, leaving 19 bases between. In DNA, the CDR3 is TGTGCCAGCAGTGACCCCTACAGTCTCGGTTCTACTGAAGCTTTCTTT. Protein: CASSDPYSLGSTEAFF.

The chain is built from TRBV4-3 and TRBJ2-1, with TRBD2 matching over 8 bases. J lost 4 bases, V lost 2 bases, and 7 bases had no gene match. This CDR3 is 16 amino acids long. Germline CDR1 and CDR2: LGHNA and YSLEER. CDR3 nucleotide sequence: TGCGCCAGCAGCCAATCCCGCGGGGGGCAGTACAATGAGCAGTTCTTC. Encoded protein: CASSQSRGGQYNEQFF.